These T cell receptor beta chains were read from a single sample in a study of radiotherapy plus CTLA-4 blockade in lung cancer. Here immunoSEQ multiplex PCR was the method, and the copy in TCRdb shows in-frame clones only, minus some. The sample records roughly 66,000 clones, approximately 82% being singletons. The source material was peripheral blood, sampled from a patient treated with radiotherapy plus ipilimumab. The receptors here all came from a human donor with non-small cell lung cancer who had a partial response to radiotherapy plus ipilimumab. CDR3s include the opening cysteine and the closing phenylalanine or tryptophan. D genes are given only for firm matches. Only part of the rows carry a size: once, few, many, or a class if the clone is expanded.

d_call,clone_size,j_call,v_call,cdr3_length,cdr3_aa,cdr3_nt
.,.,TRBJ2-1,TRBV5-5,12,CASSVRGGEQFF,TGTGCCAGCAGCGTCAGGGGTGGTGAGCAGTTCTTC
.,.,TRBJ2-2,TRBV7-3,14,CASSRIAGTGELFF,TGTGCCAGCAGCCGCATTGCAGGGACCGGGGAGCTGTTTTTT
.,medium-sized,TRBJ2-5,TRBV6-5,13,CASSSHQEGTQYF,TGTGCCAGCAGTTCCCATCAGGAGGGGACCCAGTACTTC
TRBD1,.,TRBJ1-1,TRBV7-3,17,CASSLGQGRGRGTEAFF,TGTGCCAGCAGCTTGGGACAGGGACGTGGACGCGGCACTGAAGCTTTCTTT
TRBD2,.,TRBJ2-7,TRBV30,16,CAWRKLGASGRYEQYF,TGTGCCTGGAGGAAATTAGGGGCTAGCGGCCGCTACGAGCAGTACTTC
TRBD1,.,TRBJ2-1,TRBV5-1,15,CASREGTGEGGEQFF,TGCGCCAGCAGAGAGGGGACAGGGGAAGGGGGTGAGCAGTTCTTC
.,.,TRBJ2-7,TRBV5-1,14,CASSLVTGSYEQYF,TGCGCCAGCAGCTTGGTAACAGGATCGTACGAGCAGTACTTC
TRBD2,.,TRBJ2-3,TRBV6-4,17,CASSDGRGLAGTDTQYF,TGTGCCAGCAGTGACGGCCGGGGACTAGCGGGCACAGATACGCAGTATTTT
.,.,TRBJ1-1,TRBV4-1,14,CASSQGGANTEAFF,TGCGCCAGCAGCCAAGGGGGAGCGAACACTGAAGCTTTCTTT
TRBD1,.,TRBJ1-5,TRBV19,15,CASSIGGQGGQPQHF,TGTGCCAGTAGTATAGGGGGGCAGGGGGGACAGCCCCAGCATTTT
.,once,TRBJ2-5,TRBV5-4,15,CASSSQVAGPETQYF,TGTGCCAGCAGCTCCCAGGTGGCTGGGCCAGAGACCCAGTACTTC
TRBD2,once,TRBJ2-7,TRBV7-2,18,CASSLLGASGREKYEQYF,TGTGCCAGCAGCTTATTAGGGGCTAGCGGGAGGGAAAAATACGAGCAGTACTTC
TRBD1,once,TRBJ1-1,TRBV7-9,14,CASSLQGGGTEAFF,TGTGCCAGCAGCCTTCAGGGGGGCGGCACTGAAGCTTTCTTT
TRBD2,.,TRBJ2-1,TRBV7-3,15,CASSPQRDSYNEQFF,TGTGCCAGCAGCCCCCAGCGGGACTCCTACAATGAGCAGTTCTTC
TRBD2,few,TRBJ2-7,TRBV7-3,14,CASSAGSGGDEQYF,TGTGCCAGCAGCGCCGGAAGTGGGGGGGACGAGCAGTACTTC
TRBD2,.,TRBJ2-7,TRBV5-6,14,CASSFSGLSYEQYF,TGTGCCAGCAGCTTTAGCGGGCTCTCCTACGAGCAGTACTTC
TRBD1,few,TRBJ1-5,TRBV2,14,CASTGGFGNQPQHF,TGTGCCAGTACAGGGGGCTTCGGCAATCAGCCCCAGCATTTT
.,.,TRBJ2-1,TRBV2,16,CASSEPRQGGGNEQFF,TGTGCCAGCAGTGAACCCAGACAGGGAGGTGGAAATGAGCAGTTCTTC
TRBD2,once,TRBJ2-2,TRBV11-2,16,CASSRTSGSPAGELFF,TGTGCCAGCAGCCGGACTAGCGGATCGCCTGCCGGGGAGCTGTTTTTT
TRBD2,.,TRBJ2-7,TRBV6-5,15,CASSYSPRGAYEQYF,TGTGCCAGCAGTTACTCTCCACGGGGGGCCTACGAGCAGTACTTC
.,.,TRBJ1-1,TRBV10-3,15,CAISESNVPGTEAFF,TGTGCCATCAGTGAGTCGAATGTCCCGGGCACTGAAGCTTTCTTT
.,.,TRBJ2-7,TRBV28,14,CASSLFRAPYEQYF,TGTGCCAGCAGTTTATTCAGGGCACCCTACGAGCAGTACTTC
.,.,TRBJ1-1,TRBV7-9,14,CASSLNSRDYGAFF,TGTGCCAGCAGCTTAAATAGCAGGGACTATGGAGCTTTCTTT
TRBD1,.,TRBJ2-2,TRBV7-9,14,CASSTDRDTGELFF,TGTGCCAGCAGCACGGACAGGGACACCGGGGAGCTGTTTTTT
.,.,TRBJ1-5,TRBV2,14,CASKRQTDNQPQHF,TGTGCCAGCAAGCGACAGACAGACAATCAGCCCCAGCATTTT
TRBD2,.,TRBJ2-5,TRBV28,17,CASSLFHRLAGEETQYF,TGTGCCAGCAGTTTATTCCATAGACTAGCGGGAGAAGAGACCCAGTACTTC
.,.,TRBJ2-1,TRBV7-9,13,CASSQGRDNEQFF,TGTGCCAGCAGTCAGGGGCGAGACAATGAGCAGTTCTTC
TRBD2,.,TRBJ2-7,TRBV5-1,17,CASSQGLAGASSYEQYF,TGCGCCAGCAGCCAAGGACTAGCGGGCGCCTCCTCCTACGAGCAGTACTTC
TRBD1,.,TRBJ1-4,TRBV6-1,21,CASSEAGTGGSAWGTNEKLFF,TGTGCCAGCAGTGAAGCGGGGACAGGGGGGTCAGCTTGGGGAACTAATGAAAAACTGTTTTTT
.,once,TRBJ1-5,TRBV19,13,CASSRIYDQPQHF,TGTGCCAGTAGTAGAATCTATGATCAGCCCCAGCATTTT
TRBD2,.,TRBJ2-1,TRBV19,16,CASNGRLAGSYNEQFF,TGTGCCAGTAATGGTCGACTAGCGGGGTCCTACAATGAGCAGTTCTTC
.,.,TRBJ2-1,TRBV7-2,12,CASSWGGGEQFF,TGTGCCAGCAGCTGGGGCGGTGGTGAGCAGTTCTTC
TRBD2,.,TRBJ2-5,TRBV29-1,15,CSVVLLAGPPETQYF,TGCAGCGTTGTGTTACTAGCGGGGCCCCCAGAGACCCAGTACTTC
.,.,TRBJ1-6,TRBV7-2,15,CASSLGGDLRSPLHF,TGTGCCAGCAGCTTAGGCGGGGATCTGCGATCACCCCTCCACTTT
TRBD2,.,TRBJ2-2,TRBV27,17,CASSFRGLATTGGELFF,TGTGCCAGCAGTTTCCGCGGACTAGCGACCACTGGCGGGGAGCTGTTTTTT
TRBD1,.,TRBJ1-1,TRBV9,13,CASSFEDRAEAFF,TGTGCCAGCAGCTTCGAGGACAGGGCTGAAGCTTTCTTT
.,.,TRBJ1-2,TRBV4-1,15,CASSQPGTLNYGYTF,TGCGCCAGCAGCCAGCCCGGGACACTCAACTATGGCTACACCTTC